This TCR beta chain is drawn from a study of beta chain features in type 1 diabetes. A heparinised blood draw that averaged about 120 mL was obtained once from each donor. The authors reverse transcribed all of the isolated RNA, so sequencing captured expressed TCRB transcripts. Generated by immunoSEQ multiplex PCR, the TCRdb table keeps only in-frame clones and is missing some. The sample lists 300,000 to 350,000 clones; roughly 8.8% were seen once. Notes on this clone: Its target is unknown.

The CDR3 spans 12 residues. Germline V gives CDR1 MNHEY, CDR2 SVGAGI. The V end lost 4 bases, the J end lost 4 bases, and 7 bases lay between the germline ends. Broader study findings: There was a moderate but significant shortening of TCRB CDR3s in all four CD4+ subsets of Type 1 diabetes patients.

The origin of this receptor is a man under 40 with type 1 diabetes. Sequences were obtained from central memory CD4+ T cells from blood. The chain joins TRBV6-5 to TRBJ2-5, with unresolved D. CDR3 nucleotide sequence: TGTGCCAGCAGTTGGTCCCGAGAGACCCAGTACTTC. Its translation: CASSWSRETQYF.